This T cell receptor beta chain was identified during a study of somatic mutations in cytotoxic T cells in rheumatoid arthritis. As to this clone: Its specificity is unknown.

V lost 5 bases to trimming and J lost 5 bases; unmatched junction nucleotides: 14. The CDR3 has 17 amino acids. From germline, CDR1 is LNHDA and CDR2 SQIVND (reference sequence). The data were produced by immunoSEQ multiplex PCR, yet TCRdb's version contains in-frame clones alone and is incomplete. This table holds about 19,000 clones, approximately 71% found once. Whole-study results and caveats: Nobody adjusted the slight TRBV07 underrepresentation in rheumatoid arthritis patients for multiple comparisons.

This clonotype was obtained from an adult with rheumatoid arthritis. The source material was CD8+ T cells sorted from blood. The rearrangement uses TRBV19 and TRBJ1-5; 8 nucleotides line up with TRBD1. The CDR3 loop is CASSPGTGRPHDQPQHF. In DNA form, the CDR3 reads TGTGCCAGTAGTCCCGGGACAGGCAGACCTCATGATCAGCCCCAGCATTTT.